One and the same sample provided the 26 T cell receptor beta chains below, sequenced in a study of T cells in Graves' hyperthyroidism and ophthalmopathy. TCR beta CDR3 region amplification was performed from RNA transcripts. HTBI primers drove first-round RT-PCR of the TCR CDR3. TCRdb fed the multiplex PCR reads into MiXCR, producing one record per CDR3 protein. The profile shows around 600,000 distinct CDR3 sequences, about a sixth of them singletons. Sequenced material: blood. These receptors were taken from a middle-aged woman with Graves' ophthalmopathy.

This chain joins TRBV6-1 and TRBJ1-2; tentatively, D is TRBD1 (5 bases). V was shortened by 5 bases and J by 3 bases, with 10 bases between the two germline ends. CDR1 is MNHNS and CDR2 is SASEGT in the germline V gene. This CDR3 comprises 13 residues. This CDR3 is CASSPLGDYGYTF. In DNA, the CDR3 is TGTGCCAGCAGTCCCCTGGGGGACTATGGCTACACCTTC.

CDR3 nucleotides: TGCAGTGCCCTTCACACAGGGCAAGAGACCCAGTACTTC. Protein product: CSALHTGQETQYF. This chain connects TRBV20-1 to TRBJ2-5; maybe TRBD1 (6 bases). Germline loops: CDR1 DFQATT, CDR2 SNEGSKA (reference sequence). This CDR3 has 13 amino acids. The ends were cut back, 6 bases at V and 2 bases at J, with 13 bases in the middle.

This clonotype came up a few times. The chain carries TRBV9 and TRBJ2-4, with 7 bases lining up with TRBD1. CDR1 is SGDLS, CDR2 YYNGEE, per germline. Trimming at V came to 2 bases and at J to 6 bases, leaving 8 bases not matched to a gene. The CDR3 has 15 amino acids. This CDR3 reads CASSVTGEGGNIQYF. CDR3 nucleotide sequence: TGTGCCAGCAGCGTCACAGGGGAAGGAGGAAACATTCAGTACTTC.

The chain joins TRBV20-1 to TRBJ2-7; 9 positions agree with TRBD1. J lost 3 bases, V lost 2 bases, and 11 bases had no gene match. CDR1 is DFQATT, CDR2 SNEGSKA, per germline (reference sequence). The CDR3 spans 16 residues. CDR3: CSARTLAGTGLYEQYF. The CDR3 nucleotides are TGCAGTGCTAGAACTCTTGCCGGGACAGGGCTCTACGAGCAGTACTTC.

The chain employs TRBV28 and TRBJ2-6, with 10 bases identical to TRBD1. This CDR3 has 18 residues. Looked up from germline, CDR1 is MDHEN and CDR2 is SYDVKM. Germline trimming cut 4 bases from V and 0 bases from J; bases unmatched to any gene: 6. CDR3 nucleotides: TGTGCCAGCAGTTCCCGCGGGACAGGGGTCTCTGGGGCCAACGTCCTGACTTTC. This translates into CASSSRGTGVSGANVLTF.

This chain joins TRBV7-9 and TRBJ1-1; D remains ambiguous. V dropped 1 base and J dropped 9 bases, with 15 bases sitting between them. Germline values: CDR1 SEHNR, CDR2 FQNEAQ (reference sequence). CDR3 size: 14 residues. CDR3 region: CASSLGEAVVQAFF. The CDR3, as DNA: TGTGCCAGCAGCTTAGGCGAGGCAGTTGTCCAAGCTTTCTTT.

This clonotype appeared a few times. The CDR3 reads CASSVDPNRQGASEQFF. In DNA, the CDR3 is TGTGCCAGCAGCGTAGACCCCAACCGACAGGGGGCGAGTGAGCAGTTCTTC. The rearrangement joins TRBV9 to TRBJ2-1, with TRBD1 matching over 10 bases. Germline CDR1 reads SGDLS; CDR2 reads YYNGEE. The CDR3 totals 17 residues. J gave up 9 bases and V 0 bases, and 12 bases lay outside the gene matches.

Turning to this clonotype: This may be a read error, as it is one base from a much larger clone. The chain couples TRBV7-9 to TRBJ2-1, with D uncertain. Germline CDR1 reads SEHNR; CDR2 reads FQNEAQ (reference sequence). This CDR3 spans 15 amino acids. The CDR3 sequence: CASSLVVRSYNEQLF. CDR3 nucleotides: TGTGCCAGCAGCTTAGTAGTTCGCTCCTACAATGAGCAGCTCTTC.

This clonotype was found a few times. The chain recombines TRBV15 with TRBJ2-1, with 7 bases that match TRBD2. The V and J ends lost 5 bases and 4 bases, in that order; junction bases with no gene match: 8. CDR3 length equals 15 residues. CDR1 is LNHNV and CDR2 is YYDKDF in the germline V gene (reference sequence). The CDR3 sequence is CATSLLAGAYNEQFF. The CDR3 DNA follows: TGTGCCACCAGCCTTTTAGCGGGTGCGTACAATGAGCAGTTCTTC. The full variable domain, with the rest looked up from reference TRBV15 and TRBJ2-1, is DAMVIQNPRYQVTQFGKPVTLSCSQTLNHNVMYWYQQKSSQAPKLLFHYYDKDFNNEADTPDNFQSRRPNTSFCFLDIRSPGLGDTAMYLCATSLLAGAYNEQFFGPGTRLTVL.

The rearrangement links TRBV7-9 to TRBJ1-1; D call uncertain. The germline V gene encodes CDR1 SEHNR and CDR2 FQNEAQ (reference sequence). The CDR3 has 13 amino acids. Trimming pared 4 bases from V and 6 bases from J, leaving 12 bases between. DNA for the CDR3: TGTGCCAGCAGCTCCCCTCAGAGGTCTGAAGCTTTCTTT. It specifies CASSSPQRSEAFF.

At least ten counts were recorded for this clonotype. This chain uses TRBV7-2 with TRBJ1-1; no clear D gene. The CDR3 totals 14 residues. Germline CDR1 SGHTA, CDR2 FQGNSA. The V and J ends lost 5 bases and 4 bases respectively, with 14 bases between them. DNA for the CDR3: TGTGCCAGCAGCCTTTGGTCGGAGGCCACTGAAGCTTTCTTT. It specifies CASSLWSEATEAFF. The variable domain in full, completed from reference TRBV7-2 and TRBJ1-1, reads GAGVSQSPSNKVTEKGKDVELRCDPISGHTALYWYRQSLGQGLEFLIYFQGNSAPDKSGLPSDRFSAERTGGSVSTLTIQRTQQEDSAVYLCASSLWSEATEAFFGQGTRLTVV.

This clonotype was counted a few times. The chain couples TRBV5-1 to TRBJ2-5; weak D call: TRBD1 (6 bases). V was pared by 5 bases and J by 1 base, with 12 bases between. Germline V lookup: CDR1 SGHRS, CDR2 YFSETQ. The CDR3 length is 14 residues. CDR3 bases: TGCGCCAGCAGGGCAGGGACATTCCAAGAGACCCAGTACTTC. Amino acid sequence: CASRAGTFQETQYF.

This clonotype has more than one count but fewer than ten. The chain joins TRBV7-9 to TRBJ2-2, with 7 bases identical to TRBD2. The length of the CDR3 is 15 residues. The V gene's germline CDR1 is SEHNR and CDR2 FQNEAQ (reference sequence). The junction had 8 bases not matched to a gene; V was cut back by 4 bases and J by 6 bases. CDR3 nucleotide sequence: TGTGCCAGCAGCTCTCGCGGGAGTTTAGCCGGGGAGCTGTTTTTT. It translates to CASSSRGSLAGELFF.

Ten or more counts support this clonotype. J is TRBJ2-3 and V is TRBV6-1; D gene ambiguous. Germline CDR1 is MNHNS and CDR2 is SASEGT. The CDR3 has 14 residues. V lost 1 base and J lost 2, with 7 bases in between. The CDR3 loop is CASSEVPSTDTQYF. The DNA of the CDR3 is TGTGCCAGCAGTGAAGTTCCATCCACAGATACGCAGTATTTT.

This clonotype was counted ten times or more. The V call is TRBV2, the J call TRBJ2-1; TRBD2 matches 8 bases. Germline V gives CDR1 SNHLY, CDR2 FYNNEI. The V gene end was trimmed by 5 bases and the J gene end by 4 bases; junction bases not matched to a gene: 7. The CDR3 has 15 residues. The DNA for the CDR3 is TGTGCCAGCAGTTACGTAGCGGGGCGATACAATGAGCAGTTCTTC. This codes for CASSYVAGRYNEQFF.

This clonotype was detected many times. This chain connects TRBV18 to TRBJ2-3; D tentatively reads TRBD1 or TRBD2 (5 bases each). CDR3 size: 15 residues. Germline CDR1 reads KGHSH; CDR2 reads LQKENI. Between the trimmed V and J ends, which lost 0 bases and 4 bases, there was a span of 11 bases. This chain's CDR3 is CASSPPGTVADTQYF. The CDR3 DNA reads as TGTGCCAGCTCACCACCGGGGACCGTCGCAGATACGCAGTATTTT.

In its sample, this clonotype was seen many times. The CDR3 spells CASSLGGALFADTQYF. The CDR3 coding sequence is TGTGCCAGCAGCTTAGGGGGAGCCCTCTTTGCAGATACGCAGTATTTT. The gene calls are TRBV11-2 and TRBJ2-3; possibly TRBD2 for D (5 bases). Between the trimmed V and J ends, which lost 1 base and 4 bases, there was a span of 15 bases. This CDR3 has 16 amino acids. Germline CDR1 SGHAT, CDR2 FQNNGV. Filled out from reference TRBV11-2 and TRBJ2-3, the complete variable domain reads EAGVAQSPRYKIIEKRQSVAFWCNPISGHATLYWYQQILGQGPKLLIQFQNNGVVDDSQLPKDRFSAERLKGVDSTLKIQPAKLEDSAVYLCASSLGGALFADTQYFGPGTRLTVL.

The chain links TRBV12-3 or TRBV12-4 to TRBJ2-6; 8 bases map to TRBD1. The CDR3 spans 18 residues. The V gene end was trimmed by 7 bases and the J gene end by 0 bases; junction bases not matched to a gene: 11. The CDR3 coding sequence is TGTGCCAGCAATTGGGGCCAGGGGGCGTTCTCTGGGGCCAACGTCCTGACTTTC. Translated, it gives CASNWGQGAFSGANVLTF.

This clonotype was found many times. V usage is TRBV3-1 and J usage is TRBJ2-7, with TRBD2 as a possible D gene (5 bases). This CDR3 has 14 amino acids. Trimming removed 0 bases from V and 4 bases from J, with 10 bases in between. CDR1 is LGHDT, CDR2 YNNKEL, per germline (reference sequence). CDR3 loop: CASSQDLTRYEQYF. CDR3 bases: TGTGCCAGCAGCCAAGATTTAACTAGGTACGAGCAGTACTTC.

This clonotype was picked up many times. The chain has TRBV3-1 and TRBJ2-2; possible D gene TRBD2, 5 bases. Germline loops: CDR1 LGHDT, CDR2 YNNKEL (reference sequence). The CDR3 covers 13 residues. Trimming left V 1 base short and J 6 bases short, with 6 bases between. The CDR3 sequence is CASSQGTAGELFF. The CDR3 region has the DNA TGTGCCAGCAGCCAAGGGACTGCCGGGGAGCTGTTTTTT.

This clonotype showed up many times. This chain links TRBV28 with TRBJ1-5; perhaps TRBD1 as D (5 bases). Trimming shortened V by 7 bases and J by 2 bases, and 21 bases separated the two germline ends. Germline lookup yields CDR1 MDHEN and CDR2 SYDVKM. CDR3 length: 17 amino acids. The CDR3 reads CASTLRQGSVGNQPQHF. CDR3 DNA sequence: TGTGCCAGCACCCTACGGCAGGGTTCGGTCGGCAATCAGCCCCAGCATTTT.

In DNA, the CDR3 is TGTGCCAGTATCACAGGGAATTCGAGGAACACTGAAGCTTTCTTT. This codes for CASITGNSRNTEAFF. The chain carries TRBV19 and TRBJ1-1, with TRBD1 as a possible D gene (6 bases). Germline CDR1 LNHDA, CDR2 SQIVND (reference sequence). Trimming stripped 7 bases from V and 1 base from J, with 16 bases between. This CDR3 comprises 15 residues.

This clonotype was observed a few times. The chain has TRBV7-2 and TRBJ2-5; D gene ambiguous. V lost 1 base, J lost 7 bases, and 13 bases lay in between. This CDR3 is built from 14 residues. Germline V gene data show CDR1 as SGHTA and CDR2 as FQGNSA. The DNA for the CDR3 is TGTGCCAGCAGCTTAGAGCAGCCGTTTTCGACCCAGTACTTC. Translation: CASSLEQPFSTQYF.

The chain recombines TRBV7-9 with TRBJ2-1, with TRBD1 identical over 9 bases. Germline trimming cut 4 bases from V and 6 bases from J; bases unmatched to any gene: 19. The germline gives CDR1 SEHNR, CDR2 FQNEAQ (reference sequence). This CDR3 is 19 amino acids long. The CDR3 DNA is TGTGCCAGCAGCTCAGACGGTCGGGACCGGGACAGGGCTCTCAATGAGCAGTTCTTC. Residues: CASSSDGRDRDRALNEQFF.

The genes are TRBV20-1 and TRBJ2-2; D possibly corresponds to TRBD2 (6 bases). The CDR3 loop spans 15 amino acids. Between the trimmed V and J ends, which lost 3 bases and 3 bases, there was a span of 14 bases. CDR1 and CDR2 (germline): DFQATT, SNEGSKA (reference sequence). Here the CDR3 DNA reads TGCAGTGCTAGTTGTGGGAGGCAGCACACCGGGGAGCTGTTTTTT. Its protein product is CSASCGRQHTGELFF.

This clonotype has a single count. The J gene is TRBJ2-3, the V gene TRBV6-1; TRBD1 agrees at 8 bases. After removal of 6 bases from V and 5 bases from J, the junction contained 7 bases not matched to a gene. CDR3 length: 14 amino acids. Germline values: CDR1 MNHNS, CDR2 SASEGT. The CDR3 DNA is TGTGCCAGCAGCTGGACAGGGCGAGTAGATACGCAGTATTTT. This gives the protein CASSWTGRVDTQYF.